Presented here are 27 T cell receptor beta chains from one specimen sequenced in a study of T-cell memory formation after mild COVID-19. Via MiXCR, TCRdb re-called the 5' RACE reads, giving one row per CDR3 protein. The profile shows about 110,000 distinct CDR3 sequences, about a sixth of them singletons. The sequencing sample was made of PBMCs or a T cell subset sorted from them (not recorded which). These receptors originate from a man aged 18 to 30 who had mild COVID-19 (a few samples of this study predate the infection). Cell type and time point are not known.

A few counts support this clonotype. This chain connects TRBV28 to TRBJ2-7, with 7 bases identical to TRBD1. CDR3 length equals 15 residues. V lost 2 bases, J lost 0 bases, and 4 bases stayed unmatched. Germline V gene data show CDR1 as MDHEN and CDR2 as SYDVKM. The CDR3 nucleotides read TGTGCCAGCAGTTTAACAGGGGCGGGCTCCTACGAGCAGTACGTC. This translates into CASSLTGAGSYEQYV.

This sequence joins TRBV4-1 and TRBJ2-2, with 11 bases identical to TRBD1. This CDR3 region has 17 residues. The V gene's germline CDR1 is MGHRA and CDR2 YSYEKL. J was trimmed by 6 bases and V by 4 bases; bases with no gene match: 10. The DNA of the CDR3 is TGCGCCAGCAGCCGCCACTCTGGACAGGGGGCGTCCGGGGAGCTGTTTTTT. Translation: CASSRHSGQGASGELFF.

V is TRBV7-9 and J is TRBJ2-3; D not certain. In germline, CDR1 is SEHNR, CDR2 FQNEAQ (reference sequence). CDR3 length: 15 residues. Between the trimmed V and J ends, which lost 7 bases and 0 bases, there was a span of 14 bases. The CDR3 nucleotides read TGTGCCAGCAAACTGGCGCTAACCAGCACAGATACGCAGTATTTT. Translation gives CASKLALTSTDTQYF.

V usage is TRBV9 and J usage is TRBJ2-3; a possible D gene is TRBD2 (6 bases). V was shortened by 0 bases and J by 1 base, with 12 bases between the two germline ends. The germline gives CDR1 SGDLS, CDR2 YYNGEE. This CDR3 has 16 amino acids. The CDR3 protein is CASSVGRVGGTDTQYF. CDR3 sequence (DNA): TGTGCCAGCAGCGTAGGGAGGGTTGGGGGCACAGATACGCAGTATTTT.

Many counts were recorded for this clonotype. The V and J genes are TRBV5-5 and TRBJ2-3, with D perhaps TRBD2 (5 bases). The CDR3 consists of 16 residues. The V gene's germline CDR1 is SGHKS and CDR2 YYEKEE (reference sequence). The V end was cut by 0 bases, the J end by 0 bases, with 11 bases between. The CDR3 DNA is TGTGCCAGCAGCTTGGGAGGGCTTGGGAGCACAGATACGCAGTATTTT. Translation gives CASSLGGLGSTDTQYF.

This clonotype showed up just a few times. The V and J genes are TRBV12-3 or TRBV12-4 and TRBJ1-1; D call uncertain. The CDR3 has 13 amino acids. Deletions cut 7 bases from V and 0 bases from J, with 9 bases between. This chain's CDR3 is CASMSNMNTEAFF. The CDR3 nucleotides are TGTGCCAGCATGTCGAACATGAACACTGAAGCTTTCTTT.

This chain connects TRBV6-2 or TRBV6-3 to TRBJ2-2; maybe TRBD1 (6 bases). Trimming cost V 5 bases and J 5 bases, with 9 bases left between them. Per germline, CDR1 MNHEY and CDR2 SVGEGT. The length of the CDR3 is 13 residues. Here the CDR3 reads CASSPGVTGELFF. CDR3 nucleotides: TGTGCCAGCAGTCCAGGGGTAACCGGGGAGCTGTTTTTT.

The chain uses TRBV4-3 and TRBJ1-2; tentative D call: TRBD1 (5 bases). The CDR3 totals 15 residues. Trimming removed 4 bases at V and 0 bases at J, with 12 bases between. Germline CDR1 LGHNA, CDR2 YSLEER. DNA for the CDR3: TGCGCCAGCAGCCTTACCGACAGTGCTAACTATGGCTACACCTTC. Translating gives CASSLTDSANYGYTF.

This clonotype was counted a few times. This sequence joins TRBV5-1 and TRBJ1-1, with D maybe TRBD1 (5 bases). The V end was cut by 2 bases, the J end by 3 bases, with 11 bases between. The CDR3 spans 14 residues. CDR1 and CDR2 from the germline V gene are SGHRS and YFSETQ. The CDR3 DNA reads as TGCGCCAGCAGCTTCCACGGGGGGGACACTGAAGCTTTCTTT. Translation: CASSFHGGDTEAFF. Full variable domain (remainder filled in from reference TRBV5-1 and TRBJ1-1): KAGVTQTPRYLIKTRGQQVTLSCSPISGHRSVSWYQQTPGQGLQFLFEYFSETQRNKGNFPGRFSGRQFSNSRSEMNVSTLELGDSALYLCASSFHGGDTEAFFGQGTRLTVV.

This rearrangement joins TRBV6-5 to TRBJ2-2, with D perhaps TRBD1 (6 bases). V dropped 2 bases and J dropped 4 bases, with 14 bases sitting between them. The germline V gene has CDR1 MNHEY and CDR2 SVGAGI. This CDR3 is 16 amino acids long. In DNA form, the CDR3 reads TGTGCCAGCAGTTACGGGGGCGGGTTCGGCACCGGGGAGCTGTTTTTT. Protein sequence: CASSYGGGFGTGELFF.

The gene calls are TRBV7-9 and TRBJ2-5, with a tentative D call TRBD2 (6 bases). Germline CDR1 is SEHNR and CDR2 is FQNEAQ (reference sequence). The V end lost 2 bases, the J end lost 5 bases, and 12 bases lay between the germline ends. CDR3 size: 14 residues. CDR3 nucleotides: TGTGCCAGCAGCTTAACGGAGGGAGTGGAGACCCAGTACTTC. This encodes CASSLTEGVETQYF.

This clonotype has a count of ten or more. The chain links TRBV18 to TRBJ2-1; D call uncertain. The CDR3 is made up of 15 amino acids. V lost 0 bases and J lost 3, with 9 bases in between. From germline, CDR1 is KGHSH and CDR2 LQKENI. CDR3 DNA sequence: TGTGCCAGCTCACCACCCGACGGAAACTACAATGAGCAGTTCTTC. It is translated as CASSPPDGNYNEQFF.

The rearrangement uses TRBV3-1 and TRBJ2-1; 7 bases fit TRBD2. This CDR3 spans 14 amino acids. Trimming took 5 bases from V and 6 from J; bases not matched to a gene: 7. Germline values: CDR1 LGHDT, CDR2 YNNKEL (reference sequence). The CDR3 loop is CASSYRASGNEQFF. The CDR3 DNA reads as TGTGCCAGCAGCTATAGAGCTAGCGGCAATGAGCAGTTCTTC.

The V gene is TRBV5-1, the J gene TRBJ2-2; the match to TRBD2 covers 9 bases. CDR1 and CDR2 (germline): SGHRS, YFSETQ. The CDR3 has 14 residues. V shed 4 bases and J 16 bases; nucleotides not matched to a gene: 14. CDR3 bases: TGCGCCAGCAGCCCCGAAGGGCGGGGGGGCTTGCCGTTTTTT. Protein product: CASSPEGRGGLPFF.

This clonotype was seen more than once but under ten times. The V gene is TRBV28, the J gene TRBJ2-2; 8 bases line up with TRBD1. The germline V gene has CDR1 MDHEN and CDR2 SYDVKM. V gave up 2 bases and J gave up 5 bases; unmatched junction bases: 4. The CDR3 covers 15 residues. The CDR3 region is CASSLNRGRTGELFF. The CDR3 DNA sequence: TGTGCCAGCAGTTTAAACAGGGGGAGGACCGGGGAGCTGTTTTTT. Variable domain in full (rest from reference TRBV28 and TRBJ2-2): DVKVTQSSRYLVKRTGEKVFLECVQDMDHENMFWYRQDPGLGLRLIYFSYDVKMKEKGDIPEGYSVSREKKERFSLILESASTNQTSMYLCASSLNRGRTGELFFGEGSRLTVL.

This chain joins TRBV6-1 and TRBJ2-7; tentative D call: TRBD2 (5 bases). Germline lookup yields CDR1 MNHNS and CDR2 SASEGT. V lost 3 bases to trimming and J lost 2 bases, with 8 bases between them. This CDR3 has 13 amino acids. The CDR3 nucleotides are TGTGCCAGCAGTGATACGGGGACCTACGAGCAGTACGTC. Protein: CASSDTGTYEQYV.

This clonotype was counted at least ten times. The CDR3 is CAWSRQGSGELFF. The CDR3 DNA follows: TGTGCCTGGAGCCGACAGGGGTCCGGGGAGCTGTTTTTT. The rearrangement joins TRBV30 to TRBJ2-2, with TRBD1 matching over 8 bases. The CDR3 contains 13 residues. Germline V gene data show CDR1 as GTSNPN and CDR2 as SVGIG (reference sequence). Trimming removed 3 bases from V and 6 bases from J; junction bases left unmatched: 3.

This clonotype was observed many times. The CDR3 bases are TGTGCCACCAGCAAGGGGTACAATGAGCAGTTCTTC. Translated: CATSKGYNEQFF. V gene TRBV15 combines with J gene TRBJ2-1, with a weak D call TRBD1 (5 bases). Trimming shortened V by 4 bases and J by 4 bases, and 5 bases separated the two germline ends. This CDR3 contains 12 residues. From germline, CDR1 is LNHNV and CDR2 YYDKDF (reference sequence).

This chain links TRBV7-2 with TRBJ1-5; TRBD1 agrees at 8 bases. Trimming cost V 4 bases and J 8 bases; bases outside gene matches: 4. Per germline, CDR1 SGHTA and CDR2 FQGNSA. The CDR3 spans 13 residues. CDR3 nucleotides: TGTGCCAGCAGCTACGACAGGGGTGAGCCCCAGCATTTT. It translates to CASSYDRGEPQHF.

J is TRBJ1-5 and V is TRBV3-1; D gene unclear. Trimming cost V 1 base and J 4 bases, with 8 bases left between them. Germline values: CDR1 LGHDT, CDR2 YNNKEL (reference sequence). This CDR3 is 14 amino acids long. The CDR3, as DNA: TGTGCCAGCAGCCAAGCGTCAGCAAATCAGCCCCAGCATTTT. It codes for CASSQASANQPQHF. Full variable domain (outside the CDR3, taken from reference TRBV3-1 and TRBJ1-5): DTAVSQTPKYLVTQMGNDKSIKCEQNLGHDTMYWYKQDSKKFLKIMFSYNNKELIINETVPNRFSPKSPDKAHLNLHINSLELGDSAVYFCASSQASANQPQHFGDGTRLSIL.

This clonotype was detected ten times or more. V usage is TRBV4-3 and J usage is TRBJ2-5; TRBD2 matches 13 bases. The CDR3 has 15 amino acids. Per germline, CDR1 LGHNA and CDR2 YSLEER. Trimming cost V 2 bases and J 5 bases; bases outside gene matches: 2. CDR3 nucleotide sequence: TGCGCCAGCAGCCAAACTAGCGGGGGGGCCGAGACCCAGTACTTC. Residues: CASSQTSGGAETQYF.

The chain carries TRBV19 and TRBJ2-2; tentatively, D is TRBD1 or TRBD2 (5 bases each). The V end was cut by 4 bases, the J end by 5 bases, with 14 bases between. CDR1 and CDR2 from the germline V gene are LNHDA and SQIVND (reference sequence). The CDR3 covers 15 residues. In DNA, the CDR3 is TGTGCCAGTAGTAACGCCGGGACGGCTACCGGGGAGCTGTTTTTT. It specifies CASSNAGTATGELFF.

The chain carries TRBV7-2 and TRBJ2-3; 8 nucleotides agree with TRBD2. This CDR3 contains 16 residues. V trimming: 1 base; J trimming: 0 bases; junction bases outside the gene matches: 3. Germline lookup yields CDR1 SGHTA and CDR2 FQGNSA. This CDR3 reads CASSLVGGGSTDTQYF. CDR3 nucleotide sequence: TGTGCCAGCAGCTTAGTCGGGGGGGGTAGCACAGATACGCAGTATTTT.

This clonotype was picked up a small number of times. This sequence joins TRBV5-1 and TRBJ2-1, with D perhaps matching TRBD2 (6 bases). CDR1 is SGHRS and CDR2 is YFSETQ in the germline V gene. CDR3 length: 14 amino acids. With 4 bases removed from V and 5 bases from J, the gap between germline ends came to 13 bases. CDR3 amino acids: CASSPLGGDNEQFF. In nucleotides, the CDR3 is TGCGCCAGCAGCCCATTGGGGGGAGACAATGAGCAGTTCTTC.

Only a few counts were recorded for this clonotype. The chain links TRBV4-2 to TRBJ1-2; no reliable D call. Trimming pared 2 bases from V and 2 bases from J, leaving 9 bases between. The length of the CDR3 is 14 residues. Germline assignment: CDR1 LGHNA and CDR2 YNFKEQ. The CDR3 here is CASSQRLGNYGYTF. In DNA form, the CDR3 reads TGTGCCAGCAGCCAAAGGCTCGGGAACTATGGCTACACCTTC.

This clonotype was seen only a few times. Here the CDR3 DNA reads TGTGCCATCAGTGGGCAGGGTCATGAGCAGTTCTTC. It codes for CAISGQGHEQFF. This sequence joins TRBV10-3 and TRBJ2-1; the D gene is possibly TRBD1 (5 bases). The CDR3 spans 12 residues. With 4 bases removed from V and 8 bases from J, the gap between germline ends came to 9 bases. The germline CDR1 and CDR2 sequences are ENHRY and SYGVKD.

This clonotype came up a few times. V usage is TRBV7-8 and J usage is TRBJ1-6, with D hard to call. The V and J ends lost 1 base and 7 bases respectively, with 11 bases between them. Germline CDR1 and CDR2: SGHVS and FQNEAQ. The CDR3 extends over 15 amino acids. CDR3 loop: CASSLGLRKNSPLHF. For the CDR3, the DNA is TGTGCCAGCAGCTTAGGTCTCAGAAAGAATTCACCCCTCCACTTT. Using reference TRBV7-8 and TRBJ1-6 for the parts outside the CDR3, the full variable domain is GAGVSQSPRYKVAKRGQDVALRCDPISGHVSLFWYQQALGQGPEFLTYFQNEAQLDKSGLPSDRFFAERPEGSVSTLKIQRTQQEDSAVYLCASSLGLRKNSPLHFGNGTRLTVT.